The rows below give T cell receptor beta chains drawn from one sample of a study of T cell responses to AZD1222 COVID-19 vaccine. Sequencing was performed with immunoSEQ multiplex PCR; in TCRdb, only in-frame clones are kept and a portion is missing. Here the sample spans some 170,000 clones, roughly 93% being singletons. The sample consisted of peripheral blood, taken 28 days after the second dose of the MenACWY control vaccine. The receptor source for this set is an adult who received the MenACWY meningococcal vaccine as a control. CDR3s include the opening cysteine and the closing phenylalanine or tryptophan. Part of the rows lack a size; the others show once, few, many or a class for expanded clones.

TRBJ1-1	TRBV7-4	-	CASRPESFF
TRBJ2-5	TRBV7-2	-	CASSLGRGFKETQYF
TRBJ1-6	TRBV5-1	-	CASSLFLRSYNSPLHF
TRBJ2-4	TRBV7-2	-	CASSLEVIAKNIQYF
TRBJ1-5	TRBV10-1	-	CASSEVGGSNQPQHF
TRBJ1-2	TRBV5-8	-	CASSLGSQVNVVDGYTF
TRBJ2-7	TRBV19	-	CASSAWDRSYEQYF
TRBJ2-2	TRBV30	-	CAWMGALGGTGELFF
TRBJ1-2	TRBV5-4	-	CASSPAAVWSGGGYTF
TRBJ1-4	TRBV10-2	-	CATKGGLREKLFF
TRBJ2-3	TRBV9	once	CASSVGPAGFTDTQYF
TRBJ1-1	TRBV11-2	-	CASSLNRGTEAFF